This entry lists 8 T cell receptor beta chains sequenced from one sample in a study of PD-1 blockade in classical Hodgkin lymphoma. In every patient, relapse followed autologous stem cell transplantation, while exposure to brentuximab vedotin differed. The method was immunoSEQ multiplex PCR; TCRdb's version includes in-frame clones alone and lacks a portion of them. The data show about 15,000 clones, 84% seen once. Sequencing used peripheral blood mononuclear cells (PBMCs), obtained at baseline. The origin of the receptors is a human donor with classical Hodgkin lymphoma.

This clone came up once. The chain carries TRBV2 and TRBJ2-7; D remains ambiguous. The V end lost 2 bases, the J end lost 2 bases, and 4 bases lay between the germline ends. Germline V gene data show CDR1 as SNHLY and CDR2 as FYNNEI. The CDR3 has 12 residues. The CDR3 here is CASSENTYEQYV. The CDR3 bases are TGTGCCAGCAGTGAAAACACCTACGAGCAGTACGTC.

This chain's CDR3 is CASSESYRNTEAFF. The CDR3 region has the DNA TGTGCCAGCAGTGAAAGTTACAGGAACACTGAAGCTTTCTTT. V usage is TRBV25-1 and J usage is TRBJ1-1; D is unclear. Trimming pared 2 bases from V and 1 base from J, leaving 8 bases between. This CDR3 is built from 14 residues. CDR1 and CDR2 from the germline V gene are MGHDK and SYGVNS.

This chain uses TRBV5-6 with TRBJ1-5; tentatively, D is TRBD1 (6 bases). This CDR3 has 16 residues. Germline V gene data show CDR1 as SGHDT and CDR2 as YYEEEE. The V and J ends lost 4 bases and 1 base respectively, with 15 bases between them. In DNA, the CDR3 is TGTGCCAGCAGCGCGTATGGGGGGCGAAGCAATCAGCCCCAGCATTTT. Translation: CASSAYGGRSNQPQHF.

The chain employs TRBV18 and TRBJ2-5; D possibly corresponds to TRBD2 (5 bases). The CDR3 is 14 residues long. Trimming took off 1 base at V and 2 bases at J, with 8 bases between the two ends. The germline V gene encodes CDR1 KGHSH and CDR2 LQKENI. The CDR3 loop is CASSPQRTQETQYF. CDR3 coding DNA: TGTGCCAGCTCACCACAGCGGACGCAAGAGACCCAGTACTTC.

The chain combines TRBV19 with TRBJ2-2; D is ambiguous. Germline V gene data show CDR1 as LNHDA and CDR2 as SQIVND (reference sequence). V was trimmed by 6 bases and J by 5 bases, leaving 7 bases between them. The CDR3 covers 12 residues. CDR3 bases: TGTGCCAGTAGCCCATGGACCGGGGAGCTGTTTTTT. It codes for CASSPWTGELFF.

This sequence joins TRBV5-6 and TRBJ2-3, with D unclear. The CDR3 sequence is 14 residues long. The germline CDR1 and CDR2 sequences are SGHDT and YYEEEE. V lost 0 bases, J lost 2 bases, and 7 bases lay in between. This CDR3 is CASSLGGHTDTQYF. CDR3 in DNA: TGTGCCAGCAGCTTGGGGGGTCACACAGATACGCAGTATTTT. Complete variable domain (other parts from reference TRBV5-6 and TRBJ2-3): DAGVTQSPTHLIKTRGQQVTLRCSPKSGHDTVSWYQQALGQGPQFIFQYYEEEERQRGNFPDRFSGHQFPNYSSELNVNALLLGDSALYLCASSLGGHTDTQYFGPGTRLTVL.

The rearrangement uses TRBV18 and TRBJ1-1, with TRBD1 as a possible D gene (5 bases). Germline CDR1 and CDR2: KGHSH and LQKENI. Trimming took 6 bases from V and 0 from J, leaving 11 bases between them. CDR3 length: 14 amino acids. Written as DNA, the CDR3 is TGTGCCAGCTCCCGACAGAACATGAACACTGAAGCTTTCTTT. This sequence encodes CASSRQNMNTEAFF.

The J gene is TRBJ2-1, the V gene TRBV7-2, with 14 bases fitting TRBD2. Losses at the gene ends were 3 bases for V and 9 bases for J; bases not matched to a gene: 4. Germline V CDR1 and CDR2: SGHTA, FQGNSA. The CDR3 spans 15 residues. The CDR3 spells CASSLGLAGESEQFF. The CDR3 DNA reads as TGTGCCAGCAGCTTGGGACTAGCGGGAGAAAGTGAGCAGTTCTTC. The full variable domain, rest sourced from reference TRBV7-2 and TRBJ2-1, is GAGVSQSPSNKVTEKGKDVELRCDPISGHTALYWYRQSLGQGLEFLIYFQGNSAPDKSGLPSDRFSAERTGGSVSTLTIQRTQQEDSAVYLCASSLGLAGESEQFFGPGTRLTVL.